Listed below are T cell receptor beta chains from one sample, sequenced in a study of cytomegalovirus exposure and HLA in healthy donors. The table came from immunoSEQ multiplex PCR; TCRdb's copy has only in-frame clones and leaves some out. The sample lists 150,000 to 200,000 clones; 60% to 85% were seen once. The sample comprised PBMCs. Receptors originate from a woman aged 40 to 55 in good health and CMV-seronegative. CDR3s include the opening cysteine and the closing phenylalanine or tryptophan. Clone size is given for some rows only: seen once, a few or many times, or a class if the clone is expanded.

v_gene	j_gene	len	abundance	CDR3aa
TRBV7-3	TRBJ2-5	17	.	CASSLQGLAGGLETQYF
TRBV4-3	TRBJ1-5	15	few	CASSARRGRNQPQHF
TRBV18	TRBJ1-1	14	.	CASSMGQGDTEAFF
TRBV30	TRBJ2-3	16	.	CAWSRGNSGSRGTQYF
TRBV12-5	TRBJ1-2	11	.	CAGEGGYGYTF
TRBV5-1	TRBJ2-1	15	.	CASGTSGRAGNEQFF
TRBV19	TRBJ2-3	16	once	CASSSPAGGSTDTQYF
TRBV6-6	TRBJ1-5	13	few	CASQTAGDQPQHF
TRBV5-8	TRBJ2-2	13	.	CASSPTGDRELFF
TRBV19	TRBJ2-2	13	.	CASSIRFPGELFF
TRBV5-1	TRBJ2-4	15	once	CASSPGGVYKNIQYF
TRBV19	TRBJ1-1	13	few	CASSRRGETEAFF
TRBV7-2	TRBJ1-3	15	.	CASIHDRNPGNTIYF
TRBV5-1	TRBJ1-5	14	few	CASSTDRGVQPQHF
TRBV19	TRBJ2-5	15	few	CASSRSGTGGETQYF
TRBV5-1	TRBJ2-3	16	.	CASSLEGGGPIRTQYF
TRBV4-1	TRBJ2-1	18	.	CASSPRPDKPSSYNEQFF
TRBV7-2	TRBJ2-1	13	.	CASSQGLGNEQFF
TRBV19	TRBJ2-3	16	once	CASSIAPGIHTDTQYF
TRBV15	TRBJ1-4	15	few	CATSRRPDRDEKLFF
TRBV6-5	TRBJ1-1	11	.	CASSYSGQHFF
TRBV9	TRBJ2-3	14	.	CASNPGVRTDTQYF
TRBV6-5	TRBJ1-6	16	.	CASSSLRGGNNSPLHF
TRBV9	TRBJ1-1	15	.	CASSVLTKANTEAFF
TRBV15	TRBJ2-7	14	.	CATSRDIGGIEQYF
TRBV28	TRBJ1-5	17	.	CASSLETTQAPNQPQHF
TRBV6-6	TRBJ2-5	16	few	CASSYSVRQGGKTQYF
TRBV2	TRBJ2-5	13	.	CASFGQGVETQYF
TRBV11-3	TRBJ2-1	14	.	CASSSGDWGLEKFF
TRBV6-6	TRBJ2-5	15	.	CASMLTELPLGTQYF
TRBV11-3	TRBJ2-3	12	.	CASSLWPDTQYF
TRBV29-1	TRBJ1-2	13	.	CSASRGETYGYTF
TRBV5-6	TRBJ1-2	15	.	CASSWDRDPLGGYTF
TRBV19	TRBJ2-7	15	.	CASSTQGGLRYEQYF
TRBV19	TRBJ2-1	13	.	CASSIGAGDEQFF
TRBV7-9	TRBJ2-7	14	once	CASSLAQGANEQYF
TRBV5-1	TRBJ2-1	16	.	CASSLNPTSGINEQFF
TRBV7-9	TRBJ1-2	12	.	CASSLDFYGYTF
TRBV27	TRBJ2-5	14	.	CASSLDRGTETQYF
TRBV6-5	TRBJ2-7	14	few	CASSGPGTSYEQYF
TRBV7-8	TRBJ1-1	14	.	CASSPQKEGTEAFF
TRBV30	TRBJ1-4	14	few	CAWSVLRGSEKLFF
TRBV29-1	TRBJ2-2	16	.	CSVDSPGLAGTGELFF
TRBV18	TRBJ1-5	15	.	CASSEGTGGNQPQHF
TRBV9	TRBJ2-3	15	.	CASSAHSMRTDTQYF
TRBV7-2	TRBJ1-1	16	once	CASSLHGSRGRTEAFF